This T cell receptor beta chain was identified in a study of blood T cell repertoires in COVID-19. The sample holds a few counts of this clone. Clones were read by immunoSEQ multiplex PCR, and TCRdb kept only the in-frame ones, dropping some. This sample has more than 200,000 clones; 86% occur once, and the top ten carry around 1.8%. V lost 4 bases and J lost 0; bases outside the gene matches: 3. Germline CDR1 SGHRS, CDR2 YFSETQ. The CDR3 is 14 amino acids. The chain employs TRBV5-1 and TRBJ1-2; 7 positions match TRBD1. This clonotype was obtained from a man in his thirties or forties with active or convalescent COVID-19. The sample taken for sequencing was peripheral blood. Here the CDR3 DNA reads TGCGCCAGCAGCAGGGGACAGACTAACTATGGCTACACCTTC. Protein: CASSRGQTNYGYTF.